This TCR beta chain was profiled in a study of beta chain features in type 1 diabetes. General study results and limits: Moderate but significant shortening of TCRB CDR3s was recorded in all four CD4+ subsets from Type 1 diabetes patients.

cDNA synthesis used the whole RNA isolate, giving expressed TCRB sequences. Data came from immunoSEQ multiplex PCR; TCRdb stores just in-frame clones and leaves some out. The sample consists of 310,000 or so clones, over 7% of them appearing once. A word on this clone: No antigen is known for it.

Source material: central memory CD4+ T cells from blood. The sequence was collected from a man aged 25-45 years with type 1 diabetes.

CDR3: CASSFRDYNEQFF. The CDR3, as DNA: TGCGCCAGCAGCTTCCGGGACTACAATGAGCAGTTCTTC. V and J are TRBV5-1 and TRBJ2-1; a possible D gene is TRBD2 (5 bases). V lost 2 bases and J 3 bases, leaving 6 bases between the germline ends. The V gene's germline CDR1 is SGHRS and CDR2 YFSETQ. The CDR3 runs to 13 residues.